The 28 T cell receptor beta chains given below trace back to one sample, sequenced in a study of CD8+CD57+ T cells in acquired aplastic anemia. The study profiled TCR beta VDJ and CDR3 using genomic DNA as template. A single record per CDR3 protein comes from TCRdb applying MiXCR to the reads. Seen here are about 200,000 distinct CDR3 sequences, less than 60% observed once, and the top ten hold 15% to 20%. Flow cytometry had shown expanded CD8+CD57+ cells in the patients chosen for sequencing. Sample: sorted CD4+, CD8+, or CD8+CD57+ T cells (not recorded which) from PBMCs. These receptors were taken from a human donor with aplastic anemia.

Ten or more counts support this clonotype. V usage is TRBV28 and J usage is TRBJ1-1, with a possible D match to TRBD1 (6 bases). The CDR3 consists of 15 residues. The V and J ends lost 5 bases and 2 bases respectively, with 15 bases between them. The germline V gene encodes CDR1 MDHEN and CDR2 SYDVKM. CDR3 DNA sequence: TGTGCCAGCAGTCCTCCTCGGACAGTAAACACTGAAGCTTTCTTT. It yields the protein CASSPPRTVNTEAFF.

On this clonotype: A much larger clone differs by one base, so this may be a read error. The chain employs TRBV7-2 and TRBJ2-5; D might be TRBD1 or TRBD2, each matching 5 bases. Trimming pared 5 bases from V and 3 bases from J, leaving 16 bases between. Germline V gene lookup returns CDR1 SGHTA and CDR2 FQGNSA. CDR3 length: 15 amino acids. This CDR3 reads CASSPGTSLKETQYF. The CDR3 DNA follows: TGTGCCAGCAGCCCGGGGACGTCTCTGAAAGAGACCCAGTACTTC. Drawing the rest from reference TRBV7-2 and TRBJ2-5, the complete variable domain is GAGVSQSPSNKVTEKGKDVELRCDPISGHTALYWYRQSLGQGLEFLIYFQGNSAPDKSGLPSDRFSAERTGGSVSTLTIQRTQQEDSAVYLCASSPGTSLKETQYFGPGTRLLVL.

This rearrangement joins TRBV15 to TRBJ2-4; tentative D call: TRBD1 (5 bases). The end of the DNA aligns better with TRBJ2-7, so the J call may be wrong. Germline V CDR1 and CDR2: LNHNV, YYDKDF (reference sequence). The length of the CDR3 is 16 residues. The CDR3 is CATSRVGWGDSYEQYF. The CDR3, as DNA: TGTGCCACCAGCAGAGTAGGGTGGGGCGATTCCTACGAGCAGTACTTC.

This clonotype was observed many times. The rearrangement links TRBV20-1 to TRBJ1-2, with TRBD1 identical over 7 bases. V lost 3 bases to trimming and J lost 6 bases; unmatched junction nucleotides: 4. The CDR3 totals 12 residues. Germline lookup yields CDR1 DFQATT and CDR2 SNEGSKA (reference sequence). The CDR3 spells CSASIGGDGYTF. CDR3 bases: TGCAGTGCTAGTATAGGGGGCGATGGCTACACCTTC.

The chain uses TRBV5-1 and TRBJ2-7; D possibly uses TRBD1 or TRBD2 (5 bases each). Germline loops: CDR1 SGHRS, CDR2 YFSETQ. This CDR3 has 17 residues. Trimming left V 0 bases short and J 3 bases short, with 19 bases between. CDR3: CASSLVGEAGDHYEQYF. Written as DNA, the CDR3 is TGCGCCAGCAGCTTGGTGGGTGAGGCCGGGGACCACTACGAGCAGTACTTC.

The chain is built from TRBV6-1 and TRBJ2-1; D assignment may be TRBD1 or TRBD2 (5 bases each). There are 15 residues in the CDR3. Per the germline V gene, CDR1 is MNHNS and CDR2 is SASEGT. V lost 1 base, J lost 5 bases, and 12 bases lay in between. In DNA form, the CDR3 reads TGTGCCAGCAGTGAAGGGGCAGGGAGTAACAATGAGCAGTTCTTC. This encodes CASSEGAGSNNEQFF.

V and J are TRBV7-3 and TRBJ2-3; D is uncertain. V was trimmed by 1 base and J by 5 bases, leaving 13 bases between them. Per the germline V gene, CDR1 is SGHTA and CDR2 is FQGTGA. The length of the CDR3 is 15 residues. The CDR3 coding sequence is TGTGCCAGCAGCTTAAGGTCAAGCAGTGGAGATACGCAGTATTTT. Amino acid sequence: CASSLRSSSGDTQYF.

This clonotype was counted many times. This sequence joins TRBV19 and TRBJ1-1; D is perhaps TRBD1 (6 bases). CDR1 and CDR2 (germline): LNHDA, SQIVND (reference sequence). The CDR3 loop spans 15 amino acids. Trimming stripped 1 base from V and 7 bases from J, with 16 bases between. CDR3: CASSIGDRWGGEAFF. The CDR3 DNA reads as TGTGCCAGTAGTATAGGAGACAGGTGGGGCGGTGAAGCTTTCTTT. Supplemented by reference TRBV19 and TRBJ1-1, the full variable domain reads DGGITQSPKYLFRKEGQNVTLSCEQNLNHDAMYWYRQDPGQGLRLIYYSQIVNDFQKGDIAEGYSVSREKKESFPLTVTSAQKNPTAFYLCASSIGDRWGGEAFFGQGTRLTVV.

This clonotype occurred many times. This chain joins TRBV20-1 and TRBJ2-7, with D tentatively TRBD1 (6 bases). V was clipped by 0 bases and J by 0 bases, with 9 bases between them. This CDR3 region has 14 residues. Germline V gene lookup returns CDR1 DFQATT and CDR2 SNEGSKA (reference sequence). CDR3 protein: CSARDQGSSYEQYF. The CDR3, as DNA: TGCAGTGCTAGAGACCAGGGGAGCTCCTACGAGCAGTACTTC.

This clonotype was recorded at least ten times. This sequence joins TRBV7-2 and TRBJ2-5, with D unclear. The CDR3 is 14 residues long. The germline V gene has CDR1 SGHTA and CDR2 FQGNSA. The germline V and J ends were trimmed by 1 base and 0 bases, with 6 bases remaining between them. The DNA of the CDR3 is TGTGCCAGCAGCTTAGTTGACAACCAAGAGACCCAGTACTTC. Protein sequence: CASSLVDNQETQYF. Full variable domain (outside the CDR3, taken from reference TRBV7-2 and TRBJ2-5): GAGVSQSPSNKVTEKGKDVELRCDPISGHTALYWYRQSLGQGLEFLIYFQGNSAPDKSGLPSDRFSAERTGGSVSTLTIQRTQQEDSAVYLCASSLVDNQETQYFGPGTRLLVL.

The J gene is TRBJ1-2, the V gene TRBV2, with TRBD1 identical over 8 bases. Trimming removed 6 bases from V and 3 bases from J; junction bases left unmatched: 6. The CDR3 runs 14 residues. The germline V gene encodes CDR1 SNHLY and CDR2 FYNNEI. The CDR3 protein is CASSYGQGDYGYTF. In DNA, the CDR3 is TGTGCCAGCAGCTACGGACAGGGTGACTATGGCTACACCTTC.

Of note for this clonotype: The junction does not match germline at one end; this may be a read error. V usage is TRBV15 and J usage is TRBJ2-5, with D perhaps matching TRBD2 (6 bases). Germline CDR1 reads LNHNV; CDR2 reads YYDKDF (reference sequence). The CDR3 is 15 amino acids. The CDR3 loop reads CATSREWGDQETQDF. Written as DNA, the CDR3 is TGTGCCACCAGCAGAGAATGGGGGGACCAAGAGACCCAGGACTTC.

V is TRBV6-6 and J is TRBJ2-3, with 8 bases lining up with TRBD1. This CDR3 contains 16 residues. V was pared by 5 bases and J by 6 bases, with 13 bases of the junction left unmatched. Per germline, CDR1 MNHNY and CDR2 SVGAGI (reference sequence). The CDR3 nucleotides read TGTGCCAGCAGTCCGGGAACAGGGGGTAGGAGGGATACGCAGTATTTT. Amino acid sequence: CASSPGTGGRRDTQYF.

The chain recombines TRBV7-2 with TRBJ1-4, with TRBD1 matching 8 bases. This CDR3 is built from 15 residues. Germline-derived CDR1 and CDR2 are SGHTA and FQGNSA. V gave up 5 bases and J gave up 8 bases; unmatched junction bases: 10. The CDR3 sequence: CASSLGQGTKEKLFF. The CDR3 DNA reads as TGTGCCAGCAGCCTCGGACAGGGAACAAAAGAAAAACTGTTTTTT. Drawing the rest from reference TRBV7-2 and TRBJ1-4, the complete variable domain is GAGVSQSPSNKVTEKGKDVELRCDPISGHTALYWYRQSLGQGLEFLIYFQGNSAPDKSGLPSDRFSAERTGGSVSTLTIQRTQQEDSAVYLCASSLGQGTKEKLFFGSGTQLSVL.

There are a few counts of this clonotype. The chain is built from TRBV6-2 or TRBV6-3 and TRBJ2-3; no firm D call. The germline CDR1 and CDR2 sequences are MNHEY and SVGEGT. V was trimmed by 5 bases and J by 2 bases, leaving 11 bases between them. The CDR3 spans 14 residues. In DNA, the CDR3 is TGTGCCAGCAGTAAGCCCCAAGACACAGATACGCAGTATTTT. Protein product: CASSKPQDTDTQYF.

This clonotype was recorded a few times. This chain joins TRBV2 and TRBJ2-7, with TRBD2 matching over 10 bases. The CDR3 is 14 residues long. J was trimmed by 5 bases and V by 3 bases; bases with no gene match: 4. Germline V gene data show CDR1 as SNHLY and CDR2 as FYNNEI. As DNA, the CDR3 is TGTGCCAGCAGTGATCTAGCGGGGGACCACGAGCAGTACTTC. Residues: CASSDLAGDHEQYF.

V and J are TRBV7-9 and TRBJ2-5; the D is unclear. CDR1 and CDR2 from the germline V gene are SEHNR and FQNEAQ (reference sequence). The CDR3 length is 14 residues. Trimming removed 2 bases at V and 0 bases at J, with 7 bases between. The CDR3 coding sequence is TGTGCCAGCAGCTTAAAAGGATACCAAGAGACCCAGTACTTC. Protein product: CASSLKGYQETQYF.

This chain connects TRBV15 to TRBJ1-2; D gene unclear. The CDR3 has 12 amino acids. Trimming stripped 2 bases from V and 2 bases from J, with 3 bases between. Germline V gives CDR1 LNHNV, CDR2 YYDKDF (reference sequence). The CDR3 DNA sequence: TGTGCCACCAGCAGACCGAACTATGGCTACACCTTC. Protein sequence: CATSRPNYGYTF.

This clonotype was seen once. A junction end diverges from the germline sequence, so it may reflect a read error. This sequence joins TRBV2 and TRBJ2-7; possible D gene TRBD1, 6 bases. CDR3 length: 15 amino acids. CDR1 is SNHLY, CDR2 FYNNEI, per germline. CDR3 protein: CASSLDQGRNYEQCF. The CDR3, as DNA: TGTGCCAGCAGTTTAGACCAGGGGAGAAACTACGAGCAGTGCTTC.

In this sample, this clonotype turned up many times. This chain links TRBV2 with TRBJ1-5, with TRBD1 identical over 8 bases. The CDR3 spans 15 residues. Per the germline V gene, CDR1 is SNHLY and CDR2 is FYNNEI. The V gene end was trimmed by 3 bases and the J gene end by 8 bases; junction bases not matched to a gene: 9. CDR3 residues: CASSEGGQAPEPQHF. For the CDR3, the DNA is TGTGCCAGCAGTGAGGGGGGACAGGCCCCGGAGCCCCAGCATTTT.

This rearrangement joins TRBV9 to TRBJ2-7; 10 bases map to TRBD2. This CDR3 contains 17 residues. Germline V gene lookup returns CDR1 SGDLS and CDR2 YYNGEE. V lost 4 bases, J lost 6 bases, and 16 bases stayed unmatched. CDR3 sequence: CASSISGGTLRAFEQYF. CDR3 in DNA: TGTGCCAGCAGCATTAGCGGGGGGACCTTGAGGGCCTTCGAGCAGTACTTC.

At least ten counts were recorded for this clonotype. The chain carries TRBV12-3 or TRBV12-4 and TRBJ1-5; D gene unclear. The CDR3 is made up of 14 amino acids. The V gene lost 2 bases and the J gene lost 0 bases, with 5 bases spanning the gap. This CDR3 reads CASSLHDSNQPQHF. Written as DNA, the CDR3 is TGTGCCAGCAGTTTACATGATAGCAATCAGCCCCAGCATTTT.

This clonotype was detected many times. CDR3 DNA sequence: TGTGCCAGCAGCTTAGAGGGGACAGCCCCCTCCTACGAGCAGTACTTC. The encoded protein is CASSLEGTAPSYEQYF. J is TRBJ2-7 and V is TRBV11-2; 7 nucleotides align to TRBD1. This CDR3 contains 16 residues. With 0 bases clipped from V and 0 bases from J, the junction kept 5 bases outside the gene matches. Germline CDR1 is SGHAT and CDR2 is FQNNGV.

Of note for this clonotype: A much larger clone is a single base away; this may be a read error. This rearrangement joins TRBV7-9 to TRBJ2-1, with TRBD2 matching over 7 bases. This CDR3 spans 14 amino acids. The germline V gene encodes CDR1 SEHNR and CDR2 FQNEAQ (reference sequence). CDR3 in amino acids: CASSRRGDDNERFF. For the CDR3, the DNA is TGCGCCAGCAGCCGCCGGGGGGACGACAATGAGCGGTTCTTC.

This chain links TRBV20-1 with TRBJ1-1, with D possibly being TRBD1 (6 bases). Germline V lookup: CDR1 DFQATT, CDR2 SNEGSKA (reference sequence). CDR3 length: 11 amino acids. The V end lost 2 bases, the J end lost 9 bases, and 10 bases lay between the germline ends. The CDR3 coding sequence is TGCAGTGCTAGAAGACAGGATAAAGCTTTCTTT. Translated, it gives CSARRQDKAFF.

V gene TRBV7-8 combines with J gene TRBJ2-1; D may be TRBD1 (5 bases). The CDR3 contains 15 residues. The V end was cut by 5 bases, the J end by 6 bases, with 17 bases between. Germline lookup yields CDR1 SGHVS and CDR2 FQNEAQ. CDR3: CASSADRAPINEQFF. Written as DNA, the CDR3 is TGTGCCAGCAGCGCCGACAGAGCACCGATCAATGAGCAGTTCTTC.

CDR3 residues: CASNNEINQGRGDEQFF. As DNA, the CDR3 is TGTGCCAGCAATAACGAAATAAACCAGGGGAGAGGTGATGAGCAGTTCTTC. This chain uses TRBV7-8 with TRBJ2-1; possible D gene TRBD1, 6 bases. CDR1 is SGHVS, CDR2 FQNEAQ, per germline. Trimming took 7 bases from V and 8 from J, leaving 27 bases between them. There are 17 residues in the CDR3.

The table lists this clonotype with many counts. The CDR3 reads CASSLPQAGRYGYTF. In DNA, the CDR3 is TGTGCCAGCAGCCTCCCACAGGCCGGTCGCTATGGCTACACCTTC. The rearrangement joins TRBV9 to TRBJ1-2, with D possibly TRBD1 on 5 matching bases. The CDR3 has 15 amino acids. Germline-derived CDR1 and CDR2 are SGDLS and YYNGEE. Trimming shortened V by 4 bases and J by 4 bases, and 17 bases separated the two germline ends.